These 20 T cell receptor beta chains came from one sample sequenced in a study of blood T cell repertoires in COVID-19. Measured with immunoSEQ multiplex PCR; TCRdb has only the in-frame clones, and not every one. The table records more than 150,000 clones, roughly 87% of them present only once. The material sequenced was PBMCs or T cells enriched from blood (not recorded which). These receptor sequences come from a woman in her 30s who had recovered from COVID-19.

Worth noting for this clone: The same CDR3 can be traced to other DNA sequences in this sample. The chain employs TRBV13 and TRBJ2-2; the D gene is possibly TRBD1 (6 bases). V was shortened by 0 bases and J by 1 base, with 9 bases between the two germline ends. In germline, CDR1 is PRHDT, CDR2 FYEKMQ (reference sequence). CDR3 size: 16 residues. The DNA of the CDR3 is TGTGCCAGCAGCTTAGGCAGGGGCGGGAACACCGGGGAGCTGTTTTTT. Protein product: CASSLGRGGNTGELFF.

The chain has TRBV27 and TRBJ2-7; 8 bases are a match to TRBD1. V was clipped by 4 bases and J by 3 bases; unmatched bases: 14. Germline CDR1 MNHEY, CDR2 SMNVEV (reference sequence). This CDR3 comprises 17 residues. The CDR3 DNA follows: TGTGCCAGCAGTTGGGCCGACAGGGGAGCCGAAGTCTACGAGCAGTACTTC. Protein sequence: CASSWADRGAEVYEQYF.

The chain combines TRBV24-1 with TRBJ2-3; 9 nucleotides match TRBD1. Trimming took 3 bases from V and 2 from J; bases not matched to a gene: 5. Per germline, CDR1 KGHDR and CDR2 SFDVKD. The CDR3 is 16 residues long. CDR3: CATSDPGDRVTDTQYF. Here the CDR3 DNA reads TGTGCCACCAGTGATCCTGGGGACAGGGTCACAGATACGCAGTATTTT.

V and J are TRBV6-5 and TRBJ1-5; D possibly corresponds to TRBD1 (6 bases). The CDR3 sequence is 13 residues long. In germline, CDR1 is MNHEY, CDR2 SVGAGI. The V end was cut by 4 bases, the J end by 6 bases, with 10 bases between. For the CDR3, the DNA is TGTGCCAGCAGTTCAGGGGCAGGTCAGCCCCAGCATTTT. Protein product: CASSSGAGQPQHF.

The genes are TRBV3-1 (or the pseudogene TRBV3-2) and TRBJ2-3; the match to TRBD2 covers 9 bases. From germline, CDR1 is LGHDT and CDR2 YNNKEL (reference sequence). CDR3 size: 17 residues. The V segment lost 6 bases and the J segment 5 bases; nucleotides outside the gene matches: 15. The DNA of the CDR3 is TGTGCCAGCAGTCGAAATTCGTATGCTAGCGGGGAAGATACGCAGTATTTT. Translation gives CASSRNSYASGEDTQYF.

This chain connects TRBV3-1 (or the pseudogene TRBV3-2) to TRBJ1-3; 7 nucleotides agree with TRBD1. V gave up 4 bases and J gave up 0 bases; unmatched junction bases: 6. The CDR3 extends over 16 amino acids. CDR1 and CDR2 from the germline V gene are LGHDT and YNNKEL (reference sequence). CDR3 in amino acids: CASSRVQGISGNTIYF. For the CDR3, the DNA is TGTGCCAGCAGCCGTGTACAGGGGATCTCTGGAAACACCATATATTTT.

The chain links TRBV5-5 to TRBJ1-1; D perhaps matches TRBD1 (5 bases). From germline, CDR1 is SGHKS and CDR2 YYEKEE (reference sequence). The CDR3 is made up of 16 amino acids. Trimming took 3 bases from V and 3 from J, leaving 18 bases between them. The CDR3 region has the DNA TGTGCCAGCAGCTCCTGGGGGGGAACCGGGGACACTGAAGCTTTCTTT. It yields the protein CASSSWGGTGDTEAFF.

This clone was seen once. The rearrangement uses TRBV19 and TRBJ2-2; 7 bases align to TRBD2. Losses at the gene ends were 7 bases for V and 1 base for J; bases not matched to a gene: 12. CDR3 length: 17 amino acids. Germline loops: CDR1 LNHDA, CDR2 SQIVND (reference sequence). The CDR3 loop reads CASTKWEGRGNTGELFF. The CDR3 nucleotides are TGTGCCAGTACCAAATGGGAGGGGAGGGGGAACACCGGGGAGCTGTTTTTT.

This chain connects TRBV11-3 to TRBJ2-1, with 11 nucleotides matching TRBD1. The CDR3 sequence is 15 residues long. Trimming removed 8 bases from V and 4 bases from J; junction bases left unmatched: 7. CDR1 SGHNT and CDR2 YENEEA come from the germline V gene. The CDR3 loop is CASGWGQGDYNEQFF. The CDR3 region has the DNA TGTGCCAGCGGGTGGGGACAGGGGGATTACAATGAGCAGTTCTTC.

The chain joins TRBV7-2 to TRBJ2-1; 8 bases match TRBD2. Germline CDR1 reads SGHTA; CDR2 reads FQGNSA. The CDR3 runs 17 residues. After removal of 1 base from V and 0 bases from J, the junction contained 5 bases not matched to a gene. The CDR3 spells CASSLELAVSSYNEQFF. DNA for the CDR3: TGTGCCAGCAGCTTAGAACTAGCGGTTAGCTCCTACAATGAGCAGTTCTTC.

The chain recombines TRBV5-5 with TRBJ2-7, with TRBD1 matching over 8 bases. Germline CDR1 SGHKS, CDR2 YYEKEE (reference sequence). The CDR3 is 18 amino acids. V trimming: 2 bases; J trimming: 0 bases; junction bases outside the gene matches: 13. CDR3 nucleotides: TGTGCCAGCAGCTTTTCCGGGACAGGAGGAAAGGGCTCCTACGAGCAGTACTTC. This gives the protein CASSFSGTGGKGSYEQYF.

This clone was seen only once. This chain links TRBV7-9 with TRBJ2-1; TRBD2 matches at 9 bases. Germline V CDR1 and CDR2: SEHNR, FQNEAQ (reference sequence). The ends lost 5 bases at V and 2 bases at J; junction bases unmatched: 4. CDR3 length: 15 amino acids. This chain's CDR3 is CASSPSGTTYNEQFF. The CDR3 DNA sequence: TGTGCCAGCAGCCCTAGCGGGACTACCTACAATGAGCAGTTCTTC.

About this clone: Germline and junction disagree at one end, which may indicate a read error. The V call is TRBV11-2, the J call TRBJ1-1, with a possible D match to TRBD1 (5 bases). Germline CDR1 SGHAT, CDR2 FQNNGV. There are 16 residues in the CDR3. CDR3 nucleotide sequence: TGTGCCACCAGCGGGGGGAGGGGCGGATTGAACACTGAAGCTTTCTTT. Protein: CATSGGRGGLNTEAFF.

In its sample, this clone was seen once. CDR3 residues: CASSQDLSNTEAFF. CDR3 coding DNA: TGCGCCAGCAGCCAAGATCTTTCGAACACTGAAGCTTTCTTT. This chain links TRBV4-3 with TRBJ1-1, with D unclear. Trimming took off 0 bases at V and 1 base at J, with 6 bases between the two ends. The length of the CDR3 is 14 residues. Looked up from germline, CDR1 is LGHNA and CDR2 is YSLEER.

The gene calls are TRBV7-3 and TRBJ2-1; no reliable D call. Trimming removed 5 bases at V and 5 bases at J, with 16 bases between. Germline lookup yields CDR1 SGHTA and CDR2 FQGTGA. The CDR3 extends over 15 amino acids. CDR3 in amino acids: CASSPLPDTNNEQFF. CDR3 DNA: TGTGCCAGCAGCCCCCTACCCGACACGAACAATGAGCAGTTCTTC.

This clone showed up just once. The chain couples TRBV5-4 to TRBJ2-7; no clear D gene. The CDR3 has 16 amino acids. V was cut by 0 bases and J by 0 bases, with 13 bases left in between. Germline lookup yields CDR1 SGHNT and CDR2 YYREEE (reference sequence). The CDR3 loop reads CASSLDLTGSSYEQYF. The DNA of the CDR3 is TGTGCCAGCAGCTTGGACTTGACGGGTAGCTCCTACGAGCAGTACTTC.

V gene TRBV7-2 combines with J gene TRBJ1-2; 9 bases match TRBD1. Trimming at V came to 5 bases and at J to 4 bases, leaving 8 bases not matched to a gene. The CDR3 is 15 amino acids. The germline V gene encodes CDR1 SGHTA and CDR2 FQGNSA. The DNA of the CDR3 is TGTGCCAGCAGCGTTCGGACAGGGGCGGGCTATGGCTACACCTTC. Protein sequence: CASSVRTGAGYGYTF.

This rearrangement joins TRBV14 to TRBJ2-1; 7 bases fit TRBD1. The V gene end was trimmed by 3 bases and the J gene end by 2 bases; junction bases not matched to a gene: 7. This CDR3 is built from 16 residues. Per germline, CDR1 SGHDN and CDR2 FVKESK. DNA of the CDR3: TGTGCCAGCAGCCACCCTGGACAGGATGCCTACAATGAGCAGTTCTTC. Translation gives CASSHPGQDAYNEQFF.

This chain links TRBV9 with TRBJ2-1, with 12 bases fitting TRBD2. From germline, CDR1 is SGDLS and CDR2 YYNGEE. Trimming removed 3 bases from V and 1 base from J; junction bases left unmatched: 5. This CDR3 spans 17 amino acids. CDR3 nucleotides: TGTGCCAGCAGCGCGAGACTAGCGGGAGTTTCCTACAATGAGCAGTTCTTC. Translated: CASSARLAGVSYNEQFF.

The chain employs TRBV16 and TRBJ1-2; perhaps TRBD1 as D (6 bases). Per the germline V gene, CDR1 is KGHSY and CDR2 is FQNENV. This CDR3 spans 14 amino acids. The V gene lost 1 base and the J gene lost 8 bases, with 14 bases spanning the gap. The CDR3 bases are TGTGCCAGCAGCCAATTAACAGGGCCCAGAGGCTACACCTTC. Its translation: CASSQLTGPRGYTF. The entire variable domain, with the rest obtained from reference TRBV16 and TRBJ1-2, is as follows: GEEVAQTPKHLVRGEGQKAKLYCAPIKGHSYVFWYQQVLKNEFKFLISFQNENVFDETGMPKERFSAKCLPNSPCSLEIQATKLEDSAVYFCASSQLTGPRGYTFGSGTRLTVV.